The T cell receptor beta chain described here comes from a study of metastatic and nonmetastatic thyroid tumors. For the study at large: From malignant and benign thyroid patients, repertoires in blood and in tumor or nodule tissue were compared. Points from the study as a whole: In blood and tumor, TCR beta diversity was reportedly significantly higher in malignant thyroid tumors than in benign nodules.

This CDR3 region has 17 residues. The germline gives CDR1 MNHEY, CDR2 SMNVEV (reference sequence). V lost 6 bases and J 0 bases, leaving 20 bases between the germline ends. Each patient came to thyroid surgery without any prior treatment (of any kind). Per the original methods: Clinicopathological groups of papillary thyroid cancer showed CDR3 differences that were used to build a distant-metastasis classifier. TCRdb used MiXCR to call clones anew from the PCR reads. These V and J calls originate from TCRdb's pipeline instead of the authors' own analysis. The repertoire has around 6,100 clones, roughly 29% of them found once; the top ten carry 45% to 55%. In regard to this clone: Its antigen is unidentified.

The chain links TRBV27 to TRBJ1-2; D is perhaps TRBD1 (5 bases). This receptor was identified in a female donor with papillary thyroid cancer or a benign thyroid nodule (not recorded which). Some clones in this sample may be carry-over from other donors' samples. Material for sequencing was adjacent normal tissue. The CDR3 is CASSPTARVVANYGYTF. In DNA form, the CDR3 reads TGTGCCAGCAGCCCTACGGCCAGGGTAGTAGCTAACTATGGCTACACCTTC.